This entry describes one T cell receptor beta chain. Primed by a sample-barcoded 5' primer and a J-beta primer mix, a second PCR proceeded for about 7 to 11 cycles. Each CDR3 protein gets one entry after TCRdb re-called the 5' RACE reads with MiXCR. The sample lists roughly 2 million distinct CDR3 sequences; 40% to 55% were seen once. The data were obtained in a study of blood T cells in healthy people across ages. CDR1 is SGDLS, CDR2 YYNGEE, per germline. V lost 3 bases to trimming and J lost 3 bases; unmatched junction nucleotides: 5. The CDR3 totals 15 residues. V and J are TRBV9 and TRBJ2-4; TRBD1 matches at 8 bases. The clonotype was recovered from a woman aged 35 to 49 in good health. Sequenced material: blood. CDR3 sequence reads: CASSAGQGGKNIQYF. The CDR3 nucleotides are TGTGCCAGCAGCGCCGGACAGGGCGGCAAAAACATTCAGTACTTC. Together with reference TRBV9 and TRBJ2-4, the CDR3 gives the full variable domain: DSGVTQTPKHLITATGQRVTLRCSPRSGDLSVYWYQQSLDQGLQFLIQYYNGEERAKGNILERFSAQQFPDLHSELNLSSLELGDSALYFCASSAGQGGKNIQYFGAGTRLSVL.